These 13 T cell receptor beta chains share one sample of origin, sequenced in a study of tumor-infiltrating lymphocytes in primary liver carcinoma. Using a constant-region primer together with ProtoScript II reverse transcriptase, TCR beta cDNA was made from 500 ng of total RNA. Three nested multiplex PCR rounds, a slightly modified ARM-PCR, produced the libraries for TCR beta. Researchers ran the first two PCR rounds for roughly 11 cycles each with TRBV1-TRBV30 forward primers and a C-beta reverse primer. TCRdb reprocessed the multiplex PCR reads with MiXCR, giving one entry per CDR3 protein. The sample holds under 200,000 distinct CDR3 sequences, less than 70% seen once. Germline DNA was extracted alongside blood RNA, which was obtained from unsorted whole blood. The material sequenced was peripheral blood. All receptors come from a woman aged 55-69 years with primary liver carcinoma and hepatitis B virus infection.

This clonotype has a handful of counts. This chain links TRBV4-2 with TRBJ1-2, with D unclear. Germline V CDR1 and CDR2: LGHNA, YNFKEQ. CDR3 length: 16 residues. Trimming removed 0 bases at V and 4 bases at J, with 15 bases between. The CDR3 protein is CASSQEAWEASYGYTF. For the CDR3, the DNA is TGTGCCAGCAGCCAAGAGGCGTGGGAGGCCTCCTATGGCTACACCTTC.

This chain connects TRBV29-1 to TRBJ2-7; 8 positions match TRBD2. Germline values: CDR1 SQVTM, CDR2 ANQGSEA. Trimming took 1 base from V and 3 from J; bases not matched to a gene: 14. CDR3 length: 17 residues. The CDR3 nucleotides read TGCAGCGTTGAAGGGGGGTGCGGGACTAGTGGCCGCTACGAGCAGTACTTC. It translates to CSVEGGCGTSGRYEQYF.

With respect to this clonotype: A read error is possible here, since a much larger clone lies one base away. The CDR3 nucleotides are TGTGCCAGCAGAAGACAGGGGCTTGGCAATCAGCCCCAGCAATTT. It codes for CASRRQGLGNQPQQF. The J gene is TRBJ1-5, the V gene TRBV28, with 8 bases that match TRBD1. Germline values: CDR1 MDHEN, CDR2 SYDVKM. The CDR3 totals 15 residues.

CDR3 DNA sequence: TGTGCCTGGAGTGTTTTTGGGAGTAGGGACACCTTC. Translated: CAWSVFGSRDTF. V gene TRBV30 combines with J gene TRBJ1-2; D is unclear. Per the germline V gene, CDR1 is GTSNPN and CDR2 is SVGIG (reference sequence). V shed 0 bases and J shed 12 bases, with 14 bases lying between them. The CDR3 extends over 12 amino acids. Filled out from reference TRBV30 and TRBJ1-2, the complete variable domain reads SQTIHQWPATLVQPVGSPLSLECTVEGTSNPNLYWYRQAAGRGLQLLFYSVGIGQISSEVPQNLSASRPQDRQFILSSKKLLLSDSGFYLCAWSVFGSRDTFGSGTRLTVV.

This clonotype was seen only a few times. This may be a read error, as it is one base from a much larger clone. The chain combines TRBV6-5 with TRBJ2-3; 12 nucleotides agree with TRBD2. From germline, CDR1 is MNHEY and CDR2 SVGAGI. The CDR3 is 16 residues long. CDR3 residues: CTSSSGTSGSTDTQYF. The CDR3, as DNA: TGTACCAGCAGTTCCGGGACTAGCGGGAGCACAGATACGCAGTATTTT.

As for this clonotype: With a much larger clone just one base away, this may be a read error. The genes are TRBV6-5 and TRBJ2-2, with 8 bases aligning to TRBD2. Losses at the gene ends were 7 bases for V and 7 bases for J; bases not matched to a gene: 17. Germline CDR1 and CDR2: MNHEY and SVGAGI. CDR3 length equals 17 residues. The CDR3 loop is CASKTHTSGTLGGELFF. CDR3 sequence (DNA): TGTGCCAGCAAAACCCATACTAGCGGAACATTGGGCGGGGAGCTGTTTTTT.

Turning to this clonotype: A read error may be the cause here, since a much bigger clone is one base away. The chain is built from TRBV4-1 and TRBJ2-7; 14 bases are shared with TRBD2. V was clipped by 4 bases and J by 5 bases; unmatched bases: 13. The V gene's germline CDR1 is MGHRA and CDR2 YSYEKL. This CDR3 is built from 18 residues. The CDR3 reads CASSRYVTSGRAVHEQYF. CDR3 sequence (DNA): TGCGCCAGCAGCCGTTATGTGACTAGCGGGAGGGCCGTCCACGAGCAGTACTTC.

CDR3 DNA: TGTGCCAGCAGTCTAGCGTACAGCTCCTACAATGAGCAGTTCTTC. Translated, it gives CASSLAYSSYNEQFF. The chain is built from TRBV7-3 and TRBJ2-1; weak D call: TRBD2 (6 bases). With 6 bases removed from V and 0 bases from J, the gap between germline ends came to 12 bases. The CDR3 is 15 amino acids. CDR1 SGHTA and CDR2 FQGTGA come from the germline V gene.

In the case of this clonotype: Since a much larger clone is just one base distant, this may be a read error. J is TRBJ2-5 and V is TRBV7-9; D may be TRBD1 or TRBD2 (5 bases each). CDR3 length: 14 residues. Germline assignment: CDR1 SEHNR and CDR2 FQNEAQ (reference sequence). V lost 6 bases and J 1 base, leaving 12 bases between the germline ends. The CDR3 nucleotides read TGTGCCAGCAGTCCCGGGGCAGGCCAAGAGACCCAGTACTTC. This gives the protein CASSPGAGQETQYF. The full variable domain, completed using reference TRBV7-9 and TRBJ2-5, is DTGVSQNPRHKITKRGQNVTFRCDPISEHNRLYWYRQTLGQGPEFLTYFQNEAQLEKSRLLSDRFSAERPKGSFSTLEIQRTEQGDSAMYLCASSPGAGQETQYFGPGTRLLVL.

Worth noting for this clonotype: A junction boundary mismatches the germline segment, possibly from a read error. CDR3 sequence: CASSLGGGRISYNEQLF. The CDR3 nucleotides are TGTGCCAGCAGCTTAGGGGGCGGGAGGATCTCATACAATGAGCAGCTCTTC. The chain has TRBV11-2 and TRBJ2-1; TRBD2 matches 8 bases. CDR1 is SGHAT, CDR2 FQNNGV, per germline. The CDR3 length is 17 residues. Based on the CDR3 plus reference TRBV11-2 and TRBJ2-1, the full variable domain is EAGVAQSPRYKIIEKRQSVAFWCNPISGHATLYWYQQILGQGPKLLIQFQNNGVVDDSQLPKDRFSAERLKGVDSTLKIQPAKLEDSAVYLCASSLGGGRISYNEQLFGPGTRLTVL.

This clonotype was detected a few times. The conserved closing phenylalanine or tryptophan is absent in this CDR3, likely reflecting a read error. The chain uses TRBV29-1 and TRBJ2-3; weak D call: TRBD2 (7 bases). The V gene lost 6 bases and the J gene lost 5 bases, with 15 bases spanning the gap. This CDR3 has 13 residues. From germline, CDR1 is SQVTM and CDR2 ANQGSEA. The CDR3: CSVRTGGGDTQYL. For the CDR3, the DNA is TGCAGCGTCCGGACGGGGGGCGGAGATACGCAGTATCTT.

This clonotype came up many times. V gene TRBV6-5 combines with J gene TRBJ2-1, with TRBD2 matching 7 bases. This CDR3 has 14 amino acids. Unmatched junction bases numbered 2, after V lost 2 bases and J lost 4 bases. CDR1 and CDR2 from the germline V gene are MNHEY and SVGAGI. DNA of the CDR3: TGTGCCAGCAGTTACGAAGCGGGATACAATGAGCAGTTCTTC. It specifies CASSYEAGYNEQFF.

This clonotype was observed many times. The chain couples TRBV11-2 to TRBJ2-3; 7 bases align to TRBD2. CDR1 is SGHAT, CDR2 FQNNGV, per germline. CDR3 length: 16 amino acids. Losses at the gene ends were 5 bases for V and 4 bases for J; bases not matched to a gene: 12. The CDR3 DNA reads as TGTGCCAGCAGCAGCGGGACTAACCGCTTCGCAGATACGCAGTATTTT. This sequence encodes CASSSGTNRFADTQYF.